Presented here are 30 T cell receptor beta chains from one specimen sequenced in a study of CD8 T cells in ankylosing spondylitis. Each CDR3 protein is one row after TCRdb ran MiXCR on the 5' RACE reads. The data show approximately 150,000 distinct CDR3 sequences, approximately 9% seen once. Sample: blood, either unsorted or a sorted T cell fraction (not recorded which). Every receptor here comes from a female donor with ankylosing spondylitis or in good health (not recorded which).

This clonotype was counted between two and nine times. The CDR3 sequence is CASSSGRYEQYF. The CDR3 coding sequence is TGTGCCAGCAGCTCCGGACGCTACGAGCAGTACTTC. The rearrangement links TRBV7-9 to TRBJ2-7, with no clear D. The germline V gene has CDR1 SEHNR and CDR2 FQNEAQ (reference sequence). V gave up 4 bases and J gave up 3 bases, with 7 bases separating them. The CDR3 totals 12 residues. Together with reference TRBV7-9 and TRBJ2-7, the CDR3 gives the full variable domain: DTGVSQNPRHKITKRGQNVTFRCDPISEHNRLYWYRQTLGQGPEFLTYFQNEAQLEKSRLLSDRFSAERPKGSFSTLEIQRTEQGDSAMYLCASSSGRYEQYFGPGTRLTVT.

This clonotype was seen only a few times. The chain is built from TRBV7-6 and TRBJ1-6, with 8 bases that match TRBD1. The CDR3 extends over 13 amino acids. With 8 bases clipped from V and 8 bases from J, the junction kept 5 bases outside the gene matches. CDR1 SGHVS and CDR2 FNYEAQ come from the germline V gene. The CDR3 sequence is CASGGTGYSPLHF. As DNA, the CDR3 is TGTGCCAGCGGTGGGACAGGCTATTCACCCCTCCACTTT.

The genes are TRBV30 and TRBJ2-7; D remains unclear. V was clipped by 1 base and J by 6 bases, with 10 bases between them. This CDR3 is built from 12 residues. Germline CDR1 reads GTSNPN; CDR2 reads SVGIG (reference sequence). The CDR3 reads CAWSDPRSEQYF. CDR3 sequence (DNA): TGTGCCTGGAGTGACCCGAGGTCCGAGCAGTACTTC.

CDR3 protein: CSASPGGGGGTQYF. The CDR3 nucleotides read TGCAGTGCTAGTCCAGGGGGGGGTGGTGGGACCCAGTACTTC. The chain carries TRBV20-1 and TRBJ2-5; D may correspond to TRBD1 or TRBD2 (7 bases each). V was cut by 3 bases and J by 7 bases, with 18 bases left in between. The CDR3 has 14 residues. The germline CDR1 and CDR2 sequences are DFQATT and SNEGSKA (reference sequence).

This clonotype appeared a few times. The chain carries TRBV5-5 and TRBJ2-5; perhaps TRBD1 as D (7 bases). The CDR3 runs 14 residues. The V and J ends lost 1 base and 4 bases respectively, with 11 bases between them. The germline gives CDR1 SGHKS, CDR2 YYEKEE (reference sequence). The DNA of the CDR3 is TGTGCCAGCAGCTTGTCAGGGGGGAGAGAGACCCAGTACTTC. It translates to CASSLSGGRETQYF.

This clonotype was counted at least ten times. The J gene is TRBJ1-1, the V gene TRBV7-9; 10 bases fit TRBD1. This CDR3 region has 15 residues. Germline V gives CDR1 SEHNR, CDR2 FQNEAQ (reference sequence). With 8 bases clipped from V and 0 bases from J, the junction kept 6 bases outside the gene matches. In DNA form, the CDR3 reads TGTGCCAGCGGGGACAGGGGATACATGAACACTGAAGCTTTCTTT. Translated, it gives CASGDRGYMNTEAFF.

The sample holds a few counts of this clonotype. The gene calls are TRBV18 and TRBJ2-5; weak D call: TRBD2 (6 bases). Germline assignment: CDR1 KGHSH and CDR2 LQKENI. V lost 2 bases, J lost 3 bases, and 10 bases lay in between. The CDR3 runs 14 residues. Written as DNA, the CDR3 is TGTGCCAGCTCACCAGCGTGGGGGGAAGAGACCCAGTACTTC. Protein sequence: CASSPAWGEETQYF. Variable domain in full (rest from reference TRBV18 and TRBJ2-5): NAGVMQNPRHLVRRRGQEARLRCSPMKGHSHVYWYRQLPEEGLKFMVYLQKENIIDESGMPKERFSAEFPKEGPSILRIQQVVRGDSAAYFCASSPAWGEETQYFGPGTRLLVL.

The chain couples TRBV6-1 to TRBJ1-2, with no clear D. V dropped 6 bases and J dropped 8 bases, with 19 bases sitting between them. The CDR3 totals 14 residues. Germline loops: CDR1 MNHNS, CDR2 SASEGT. CDR3 sequence (DNA): TGTGCCAGCAGCCTCAGTGGCCCGGCAAGAGGCTACACCTTC. It specifies CASSLSGPARGYTF.

The sample holds many counts of this clonotype. The J gene is TRBJ2-7, the V gene TRBV7-9; 8 nucleotides match TRBD1. Germline V gene data show CDR1 as SEHNR and CDR2 as FQNEAQ (reference sequence). V was clipped by 7 bases and J by 5 bases; unmatched bases: 10. This CDR3 comprises 14 residues. The chain's CDR3 is CASKPNRGDHEQYF. In nucleotides, the CDR3 is TGTGCCAGCAAACCAAACAGGGGGGATCACGAGCAGTACTTC.

This clonotype showed up just a few times. The rearrangement uses TRBV5-1 and TRBJ2-1, with D tentatively TRBD2 (5 bases). This CDR3 contains 16 residues. The germline V gene has CDR1 SGHRS and CDR2 YFSETQ. Deletions cut 1 base from V and 4 bases from J, with 15 bases between. The CDR3 DNA sequence: TGCGCCAGCAGCTTGCGAGGGCCCCACGTTTACAATGAGCAGTTCTTC. Protein sequence: CASSLRGPHVYNEQFF. Looking up the rest from reference TRBV5-1 and TRBJ2-1 gives the full variable domain: KAGVTQTPRYLIKTRGQQVTLSCSPISGHRSVSWYQQTPGQGLQFLFEYFSETQRNKGNFPGRFSGRQFSNSRSEMNVSTLELGDSALYLCASSLRGPHVYNEQFFGPGTRLTVL.

The rearrangement joins TRBV20-1 to TRBJ1-2; perhaps TRBD1 as D (5 bases). V gave up 4 bases and J gave up 8 bases, with 14 bases separating them. Germline assignment: CDR1 DFQATT and CDR2 SNEGSKA (reference sequence). The CDR3 length is 12 residues. The CDR3 sequence: CSAMGGVGGYTF. The CDR3 DNA follows: TGCAGTGCTATGGGGGGTGTTGGGGGCTACACCTTC.

This clonotype occurred many times. The rearrangement joins TRBV12-3 or TRBV12-4 to TRBJ2-7; TRBD1 might be the D (6 bases). With 7 bases removed from V and 4 bases from J, the gap between germline ends came to 17 bases. CDR3 size: 14 residues. The CDR3 DNA is TGTGCCAGCACCTGGGACATCTTGGGGTACGAGCAGTACTTC. Protein product: CASTWDILGYEQYF.

The CDR3 is CASTRDSPYNEQFF. The CDR3 nucleotides are TGTGCCAGCACGCGGGACAGTCCCTACAATGAGCAGTTCTTC. The chain combines TRBV27 with TRBJ2-1; D possibly corresponds to TRBD1 (7 bases). The V end lost 7 bases, the J end lost 2 bases, and 12 bases lay between the germline ends. This CDR3 spans 14 amino acids. Per germline, CDR1 MNHEY and CDR2 SMNVEV (reference sequence).

V usage is TRBV27 and J usage is TRBJ1-5; no clear D. Germline-derived CDR1 and CDR2 are MNHEY and SMNVEV (reference sequence). Trimming cost V 2 bases and J 7 bases, with 9 bases left between them. The CDR3 has 13 residues. In DNA form, the CDR3 reads TGTGCCAGCAGTTTAATGGGGTTCCAGCCCCAGCATTTT. Translating it yields CASSLMGFQPQHF.

The rearrangement uses TRBV2 and TRBJ2-7; D perhaps matches TRBD2 (5 bases). The germline V and J ends were trimmed by 2 bases and 4 bases, with 12 bases remaining between them. Germline values: CDR1 SNHLY, CDR2 FYNNEI. The CDR3 totals 14 residues. DNA of the CDR3: TGTGCCAGCAGTGAAATCGGGGAAGAATACGAGCAGTACTTC. Its protein product is CASSEIGEEYEQYF.

This clonotype was seen more than once but under ten times. The chain carries TRBV4-3 and TRBJ2-1; 9 bases map to TRBD2. CDR3 size: 14 residues. Per germline, CDR1 LGHNA and CDR2 YSLEER. The J segment lost 4 bases and the V segment lost 2 bases, leaving 0 bases of the junction unmatched. The DNA for the CDR3 is TGCGCCAGCAGCCAACTAGCGGGGTACAATGAGCAGTTCTTC. Its translation: CASSQLAGYNEQFF.

The V and J genes are TRBV7-9 and TRBJ1-1; a possible D gene is TRBD1 (5 bases). Trimming cost V 3 bases and J 3 bases, with 8 bases left between them. CDR1 SEHNR and CDR2 FQNEAQ come from the germline V gene (reference sequence). The length of the CDR3 is 13 residues. Here the CDR3 reads CASSFGGYTEAFF. CDR3 sequence (DNA): TGTGCCAGCAGCTTTGGGGGGTACACTGAAGCTTTCTTT.

The chain combines TRBV5-6 with TRBJ2-1; D not resolved. Germline-derived CDR1 and CDR2 are SGHDT and YYEEEE. V was clipped by 7 bases and J by 3 bases, with 11 bases between them. This CDR3 contains 13 residues. The CDR3 reads CASDVKNYNEQFF. As DNA, the CDR3 is TGTGCCAGCGACGTGAAGAACTACAATGAGCAGTTCTTC.

This clonotype was picked up many times. The chain joins TRBV27 to TRBJ1-6, with 11 bases matching TRBD1. J gave up 9 bases and V 3 bases, and 1 base lay outside the gene matches. The CDR3 extends over 14 amino acids. From germline, CDR1 is MNHEY and CDR2 SMNVEV (reference sequence). The CDR3 reads CASSFGTGGSPLHF. CDR3 sequence (DNA): TGTGCCAGCAGTTTCGGGACAGGGGGTTCACCCCTCCACTTT.

The rearrangement links TRBV7-8 to TRBJ2-1; 10 bases are a match to TRBD2. This CDR3 is 15 amino acids long. Germline V gene lookup returns CDR1 SGHVS and CDR2 FQNEAQ. V shed 4 bases and J 9 bases; nucleotides not matched to a gene: 9. The CDR3: CASSSSSGSIPEQFF. The CDR3 coding sequence is TGTGCCAGCAGCTCCTCTAGCGGGAGTATACCTGAGCAGTTCTTC.

This clonotype was counted ten times or more. V is TRBV12-3 or TRBV12-4 and J is TRBJ2-6; TRBD1 agrees at 8 bases. The CDR3 is made up of 15 amino acids. The ends lost 6 bases at V and 0 bases at J; junction bases unmatched: 1. The CDR3 loop is CASRDRGSGANVLTF. DNA of the CDR3: TGTGCCAGCAGAGACAGGGGCTCTGGGGCCAACGTCCTGACTTTC.

The chain couples TRBV13 to TRBJ2-7; TRBD2 aligns across 8 bases. The CDR3 is 17 amino acids. The junction had 15 bases not matched to a gene; V was cut back by 5 bases and J by 3 bases. Germline loops: CDR1 PRHDT, CDR2 FYEKMQ (reference sequence). The CDR3 sequence is CASSPRGGDSPLYEQYF. The CDR3 DNA is TGTGCCAGCAGCCCCCGGGGGGGGGACTCCCCCCTCTACGAGCAGTACTTC.

The chain employs TRBV20-1 and TRBJ2-2, with D possibly being TRBD2 (6 bases). CDR3 length: 16 residues. Trimming stripped 6 bases from V and 0 bases from J, with 17 bases between. Germline V gene data show CDR1 as DFQATT and CDR2 as SNEGSKA (reference sequence). CDR3 protein: CSAKSWTTPNTGELFF. CDR3 in DNA: TGCAGTGCCAAGTCTTGGACTACCCCGAACACCGGGGAGCTGTTTTTT.

The table lists this clonotype with a few counts. This chain joins TRBV14 and TRBJ1-2; D not certain. Germline V gene data show CDR1 as SGHDN and CDR2 as FVKESK. The germline V and J ends were trimmed by 4 bases and 4 bases, with 7 bases remaining between them. This CDR3 is 12 amino acids long. CDR3 bases: TGTGCCAGCAGCCGGACGGCCTATGGCTACACCTTC. This sequence encodes CASSRTAYGYTF.

This clonotype was counted many times. The chain couples TRBV7-2 to TRBJ2-1; 7 bases are shared with TRBD1. Per the germline V gene, CDR1 is SGHTA and CDR2 is FQGNSA. The CDR3 runs to 14 residues. The V gene end was trimmed by 3 bases and the J gene end by 2 bases; junction bases not matched to a gene: 1. CDR3 amino acids: CASSFTGAYNEQFF. Here the CDR3 DNA reads TGTGCCAGCAGCTTCACAGGGGCCTACAATGAGCAGTTCTTC.

This clonotype was observed at least ten times. The chain uses TRBV28 and TRBJ1-5, with no clear D. The CDR3 runs 15 residues. CDR1 is MDHEN and CDR2 is SYDVKM in the germline V gene. V lost 5 bases to trimming and J lost 7 bases, with 18 bases between them. The CDR3 bases are TGTGCCAGCAGTACTCGGGCCGTTAATCCCCAGCCCCAGCATTTT. Translation: CASSTRAVNPQPQHF. The full variable domain, in which reference TRBV28 and TRBJ1-5 provide the parts outside the CDR3, is DVKVTQSSRYLVKRTGEKVFLECVQDMDHENMFWYRQDPGLGLRLIYFSYDVKMKEKGDIPEGYSVSREKKERFSLILESASTNQTSMYLCASSTRAVNPQPQHFGDGTRLSIL.

The genes are TRBV25-1 and TRBJ2-2; D gene unclear. The CDR3 extends over 13 amino acids. V lost 0 bases to trimming and J lost 6 bases, with 5 bases between them. CDR1 MGHDK and CDR2 SYGVNS come from the germline V gene. Written as DNA, the CDR3 is TGTGCCAGCAGTGAATATACAGCCGGGGAGCTGTTTTTT. Translated, it gives CASSEYTAGELFF.

Details on this clonotype: The junction does not match germline at one end; this may be a read error. The gene calls are TRBV5-1 and TRBJ2-3; D is undetermined. This CDR3 has 15 residues. Germline V gives CDR1 SGHRS, CDR2 YFSETQ. The CDR3 sequence: CASSPTSYSTDTRYF. For the CDR3, the DNA is TGCGCCAGCAGCCCTACCTCCTATAGCACAGATACGCGGTATTTT.

The chain couples TRBV9 to TRBJ2-1; 7 bases align to TRBD2. Germline trimming cut 3 bases from V and 2 bases from J; bases unmatched to any gene: 8. The CDR3 is made up of 16 amino acids. CDR1 is SGDLS, CDR2 YYNGEE, per germline. The CDR3 bases are TGTGCCAGCAGCGCAGATGCGGGAGCTACCTACAATGAGCAGTTCTTC. Translation gives CASSADAGATYNEQFF.

This clonotype was seen repeatedly, ten times or more. The chain links TRBV6-1 to TRBJ2-1; 9 bases are a match to TRBD2. The V gene's germline CDR1 is MNHNS and CDR2 SASEGT. The junction had 12 bases not matched to a gene; V was cut back by 6 bases and J by 0 bases. This CDR3 is built from 18 residues. The CDR3 DNA sequence: TGTGCCAGCAGAGTAGCGGGAGACACCTATAGCTCCTACAATGAGCAGTTCTTC. Translation: CASRVAGDTYSSYNEQFF.